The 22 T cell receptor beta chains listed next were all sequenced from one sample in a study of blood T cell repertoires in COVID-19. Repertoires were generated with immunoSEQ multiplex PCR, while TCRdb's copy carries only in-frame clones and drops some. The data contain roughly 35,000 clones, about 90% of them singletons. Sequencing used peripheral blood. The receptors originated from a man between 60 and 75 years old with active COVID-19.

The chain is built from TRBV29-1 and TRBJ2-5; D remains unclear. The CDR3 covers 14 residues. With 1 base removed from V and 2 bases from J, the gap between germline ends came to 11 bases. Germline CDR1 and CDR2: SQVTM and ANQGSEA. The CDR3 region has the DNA TGCAGCGTTGAAGTCGGTGACAAACAAGAGACCCAGTACTTC. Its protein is CSVEVGDKQETQYF.

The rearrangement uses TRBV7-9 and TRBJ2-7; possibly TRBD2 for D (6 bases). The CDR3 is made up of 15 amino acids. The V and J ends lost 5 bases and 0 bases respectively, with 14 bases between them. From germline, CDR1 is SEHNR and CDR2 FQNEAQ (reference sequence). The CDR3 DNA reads TGTGCCAGCAGCAGGCGGGAATTAACCTCCTACGAGCAGTACTTC. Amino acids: CASSRRELTSYEQYF.

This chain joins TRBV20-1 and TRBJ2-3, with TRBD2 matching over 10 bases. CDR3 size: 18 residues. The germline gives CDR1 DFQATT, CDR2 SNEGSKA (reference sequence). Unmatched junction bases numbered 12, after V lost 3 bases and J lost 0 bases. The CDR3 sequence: CSASPGLAPSASTDTQYF. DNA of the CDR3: TGCAGTGCTAGTCCGGGACTAGCGCCATCAGCTAGCACAGATACGCAGTATTTT.

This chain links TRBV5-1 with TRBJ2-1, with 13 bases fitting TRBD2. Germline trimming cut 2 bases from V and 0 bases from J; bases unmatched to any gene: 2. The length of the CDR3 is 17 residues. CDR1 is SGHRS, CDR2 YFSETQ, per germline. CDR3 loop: CASSFRTSGSSYNEQFF. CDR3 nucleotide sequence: TGCGCCAGCAGCTTTCGGACTAGCGGGAGCTCCTACAATGAGCAGTTCTTC.

CDR3 DNA sequence: TGTGCCAGCAGCTTAGTTTCCACTAGCGGCGGAACGGGAGAGACCCAGTACTTC. Translated: CASSLVSTSGGTGETQYF. The genes are TRBV7-9 and TRBJ2-5; 8 nucleotides agree with TRBD2. Germline values: CDR1 SEHNR, CDR2 FQNEAQ (reference sequence). J was trimmed by 4 bases and V by 1 base; bases with no gene match: 14. CDR3 length: 18 residues.

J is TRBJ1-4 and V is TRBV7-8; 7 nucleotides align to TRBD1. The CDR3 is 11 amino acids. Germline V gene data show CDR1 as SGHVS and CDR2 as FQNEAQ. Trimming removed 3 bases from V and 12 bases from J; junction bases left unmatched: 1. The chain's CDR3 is CASSLQGELFF. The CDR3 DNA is TGTGCCAGCAGCTTGCAGGGGGAACTGTTTTTT.

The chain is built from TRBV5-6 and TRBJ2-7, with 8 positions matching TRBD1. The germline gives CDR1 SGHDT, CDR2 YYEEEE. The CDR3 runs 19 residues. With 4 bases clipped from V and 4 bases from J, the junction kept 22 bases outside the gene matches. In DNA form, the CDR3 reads TGTGCCAGCAGCCCCCGTAGGTGGCAGGGGGCTTCCTTCCGGTACGAGCAGTACTTC. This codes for CASSPRRWQGASFRYEQYF. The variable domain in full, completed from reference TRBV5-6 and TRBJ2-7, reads DAGVTQSPTHLIKTRGQQVTLRCSPKSGHDTVSWYQQALGQGPQFIFQYYEEEERQRGNFPDRFSGHQFPNYSSELNVNALLLGDSALYLCASSPRRWQGASFRYEQYFGPGTRLTVT.

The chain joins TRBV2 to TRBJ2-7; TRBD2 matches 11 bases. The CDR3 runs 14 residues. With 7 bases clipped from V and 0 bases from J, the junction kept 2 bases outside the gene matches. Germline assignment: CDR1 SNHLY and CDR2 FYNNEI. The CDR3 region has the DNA TGTGCCAGCAAGACTAGCGGGGCCTCCTACGAGCAGTACTTC. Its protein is CASKTSGASYEQYF.

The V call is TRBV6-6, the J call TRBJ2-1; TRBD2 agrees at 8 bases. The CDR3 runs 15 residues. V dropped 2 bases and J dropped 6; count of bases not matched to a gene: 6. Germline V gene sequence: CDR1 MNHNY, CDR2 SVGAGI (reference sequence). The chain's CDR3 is CASSYESLAGNEQFF. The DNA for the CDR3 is TGTGCCAGCAGTTACGAGTCGCTAGCGGGCAATGAGCAGTTCTTC.

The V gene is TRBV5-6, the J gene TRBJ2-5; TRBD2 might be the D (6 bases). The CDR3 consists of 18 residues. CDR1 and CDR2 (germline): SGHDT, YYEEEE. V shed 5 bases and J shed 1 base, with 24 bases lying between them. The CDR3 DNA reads TGTGCCAGCAGGCCGGGATTTTTGGGTCGCGGGATCCAAGAGACCCAGTACTTC. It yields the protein CASRPGFLGRGIQETQYF. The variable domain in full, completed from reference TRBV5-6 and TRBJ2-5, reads DAGVTQSPTHLIKTRGQQVTLRCSPKSGHDTVSWYQQALGQGPQFIFQYYEEEERQRGNFPDRFSGHQFPNYSSELNVNALLLGDSALYLCASRPGFLGRGIQETQYFGPGTRLLVL.

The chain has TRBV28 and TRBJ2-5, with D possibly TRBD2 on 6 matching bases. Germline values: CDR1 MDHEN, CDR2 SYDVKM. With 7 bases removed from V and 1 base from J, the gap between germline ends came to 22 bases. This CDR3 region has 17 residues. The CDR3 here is CASMPSSVGAVQETQYF. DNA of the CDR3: TGTGCCAGCATGCCGTCTAGCGTCGGAGCAGTCCAAGAGACCCAGTACTTC.

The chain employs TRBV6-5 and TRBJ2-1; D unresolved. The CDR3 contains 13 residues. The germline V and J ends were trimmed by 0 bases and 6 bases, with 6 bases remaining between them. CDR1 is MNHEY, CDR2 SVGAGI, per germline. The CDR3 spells CASSYSTVNEQFF. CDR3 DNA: TGTGCCAGCAGTTACTCTACGGTCAATGAGCAGTTCTTC.

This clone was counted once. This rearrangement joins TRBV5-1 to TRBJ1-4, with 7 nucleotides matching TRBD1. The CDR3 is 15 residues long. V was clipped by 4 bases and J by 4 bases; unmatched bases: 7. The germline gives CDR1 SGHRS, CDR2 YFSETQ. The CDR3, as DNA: TGCGCCAGCAGCACCAACAGGGGAGGTAATGAAAAACTGTTTTTT. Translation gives CASSTNRGGNEKLFF. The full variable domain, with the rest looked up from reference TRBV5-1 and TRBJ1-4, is KAGVTQTPRYLIKTRGQQVTLSCSPISGHRSVSWYQQTPGQGLQFLFEYFSETQRNKGNFPGRFSGRQFSNSRSEMNVSTLELGDSALYLCASSTNRGGNEKLFFGSGTQLSVL.

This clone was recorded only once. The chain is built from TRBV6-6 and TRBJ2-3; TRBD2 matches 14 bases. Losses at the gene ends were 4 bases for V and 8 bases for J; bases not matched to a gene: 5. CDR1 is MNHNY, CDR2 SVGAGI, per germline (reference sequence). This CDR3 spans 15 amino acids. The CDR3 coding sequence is TGTGCCAGCAGTTTGACTAGCGGGAGGGGAGTTACGCAGTATTTT. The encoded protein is CASSLTSGRGVTQYF.

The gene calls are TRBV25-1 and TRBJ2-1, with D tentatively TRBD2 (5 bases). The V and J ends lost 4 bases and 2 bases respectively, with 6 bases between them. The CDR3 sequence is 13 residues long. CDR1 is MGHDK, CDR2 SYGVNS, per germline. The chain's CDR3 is CASSGAAYNEQFF. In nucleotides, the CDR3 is TGTGCCAGCAGTGGAGCGGCCTACAATGAGCAGTTCTTC. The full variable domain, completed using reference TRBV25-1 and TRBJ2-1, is EADIYQTPRYLVIGTGKKITLECSQTMGHDKMYWYQQDPGMELHLIHYSYGVNSTEKGDLSSESTVSRIRTEHFPLTLESARPSHTSQYLCASSGAAYNEQFFGPGTRLTVL.

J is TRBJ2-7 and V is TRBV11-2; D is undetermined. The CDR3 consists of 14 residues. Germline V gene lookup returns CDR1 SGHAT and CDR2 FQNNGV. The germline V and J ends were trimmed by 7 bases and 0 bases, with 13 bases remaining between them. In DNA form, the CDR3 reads TGTGCCAGCACCCGGTCCTATTCCTCCTACGAGCAGTACTTC. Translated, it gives CASTRSYSSYEQYF.

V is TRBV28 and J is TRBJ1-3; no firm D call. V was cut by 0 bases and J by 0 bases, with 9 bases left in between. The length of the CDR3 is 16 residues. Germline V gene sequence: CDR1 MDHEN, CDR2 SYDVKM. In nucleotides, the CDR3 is TGTGCCAGCAGTTTATGGGGAGTAACCTCTGGAAACACCATATATTTT. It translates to CASSLWGVTSGNTIYF. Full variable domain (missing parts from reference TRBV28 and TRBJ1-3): DVKVTQSSRYLVKRTGEKVFLECVQDMDHENMFWYRQDPGLGLRLIYFSYDVKMKEKGDIPEGYSVSREKKERFSLILESASTNQTSMYLCASSLWGVTSGNTIYFGEGSWLTVV.

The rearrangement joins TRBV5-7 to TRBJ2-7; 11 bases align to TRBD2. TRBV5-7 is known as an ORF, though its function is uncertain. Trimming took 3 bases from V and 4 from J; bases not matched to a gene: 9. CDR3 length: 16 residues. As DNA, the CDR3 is TGTGCCAGCAGCTCGACGACGGGACTAGCGGCATACGAGCAGTACTTC. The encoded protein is CASSSTTGLAAYEQYF.

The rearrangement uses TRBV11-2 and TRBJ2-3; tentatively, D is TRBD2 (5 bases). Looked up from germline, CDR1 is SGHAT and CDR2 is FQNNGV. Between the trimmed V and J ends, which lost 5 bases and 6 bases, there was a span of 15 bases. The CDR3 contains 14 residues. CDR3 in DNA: TGTGCCAGCAGCACCCCAGAGGGCATTGATACGCAGTATTTT. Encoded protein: CASSTPEGIDTQYF.

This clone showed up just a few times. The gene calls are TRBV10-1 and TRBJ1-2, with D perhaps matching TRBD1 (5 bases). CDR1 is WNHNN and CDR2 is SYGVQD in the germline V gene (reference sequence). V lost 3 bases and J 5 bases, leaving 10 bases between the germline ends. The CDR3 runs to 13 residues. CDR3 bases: TGCGCCAGCAGTGAACAGGAAAAGTATGGCTACACCTTC. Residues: CASSEQEKYGYTF.

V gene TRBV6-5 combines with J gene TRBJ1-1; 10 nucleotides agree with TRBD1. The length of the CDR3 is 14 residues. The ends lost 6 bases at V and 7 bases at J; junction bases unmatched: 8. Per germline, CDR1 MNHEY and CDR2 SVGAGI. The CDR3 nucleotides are TGTGCCAGCAGCTATTCCCGGGACAGGGGTGAAGCTTTCTTT. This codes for CASSYSRDRGEAFF.

CDR3 loop: CASSKPGTGGEKLFF. DNA for the CDR3: TGTGCCAGCAGTAAGCCCGGGACAGGGGGTGAAAAACTGTTTTTT. The rearrangement uses TRBV6-6 and TRBJ1-4; TRBD1 matches at 11 bases. The CDR3 consists of 15 residues. The J segment lost 7 bases and the V segment lost 5 bases, leaving 6 bases of the junction unmatched. In germline, CDR1 is MNHNY, CDR2 SVGAGI (reference sequence).